This T cell receptor beta chain was sequenced for a study of blood T cells in healthy people across ages. As for this clonotype: Its antigen is still unknown.

Sample donors were healthy Caucasian individuals that came from Russia, aged 6 to 90. Per germline, CDR1 KGHSH and CDR2 LQKENI. CDR3 size: 13 residues. Trimming left V 2 bases short and J 6 bases short, with 8 bases between. The second PCR ran about 6 to 11 cycles with a sample-barcoded 5' primer and J-beta primers. Every cDNA molecule carried a tag from a template-switch adaptor bearing 12 random nucleotides. Sequencing yielded, for each sample, at least 3 million paired-end reads carrying CDR3. MiXCR, run by TCRdb on the 5' RACE reads, gives a single entry per CDR3 protein. Here the sample spans fewer than 950,000 distinct CDR3 sequences, roughly 50% being singletons. Study-wide points: Fewer expanded clones and more diversity marked long-lived versus aged donors.

This sequence joins TRBV18 and TRBJ2-1, with D maybe TRBD2 (6 bases). This TCR was recovered from a man older than 75 in good health. Specimen: blood. The CDR3 is CASSPFSGNEQFF. DNA for the CDR3: TGTGCCAGCTCACCATTTAGCGGCAATGAGCAGTTCTTC.